The sequence of this TCR beta chain was determined in a study of human T cells and chemical hapten exposure listed by TCRdb under 2021. Background for the entire study: For sensitization, 2% DPC in acetone was applied to a 2 cm by 2 cm area of upper inner arm skin. Patients additionally received weekly therapeutic DPC doses to the scalp throughout the approximately 25-week study period. Patch testing on the upper back used Finn chambers containing 0.01% DPC, with scoring done after 6 days according to International Contact Dermatitis Research Group standards. The patient cohort, mostly female, included alopecia areata with under or over 50% scalp involvement, alopecia totalis and alopecia universalis. Libraries were pooled for sequencing, and per-sample TCR yields varied mainly because of small differences in library volumes within the pool. The study tracked peripheral blood TCR repertoire changes in vivo during primary and secondary sensitization to the hapten diphenylcyclopropenone (DPC) in alopecia patients. Blood samples were taken from patients before sensitization (week 0) and at 2, 6 and about 24 weeks after DPC sensitization. For TCR sequencing, blood came from 25 to 35 alopecia patients at anywhere from one to four time points (pre-sensitization, 2, 6 and 24 weeks).

Library generation was performed with RACE. The run used a NextSeq 500. Library preparation attached unique molecular identifiers to individual cDNA molecules for quantitative, reproducible TCR counting. Each blood RNA sample was used to sequence both TCR alpha and TCR beta chains. The published analysis was carried out like this. The median number of TCRs per sample was approximately 98,000, ranging from roughly 20,000 to 700,000. The Decombinator software suite was used to annotate V, J and CDR3 in the TCR reads. For PS versus PT1 abundance plots, all samples were subsampled to the same number of TCRs (28,000). Expanded TCRs were defined as absent before sensitization and observed at least eight times at the 2-week time point. TCRdb reprocessed the public reads (quality trimming at Q25 with fastp, clone calling with MiXCR) and kept in-frame beta chains. Identical CDR3 proteins give one entry, which carries the most common genes and DNA. TCRdb, not the authors, supplied the V and J calls. The sample data list 35,000 to 50,000 distinct CDR3 sequences, and roughly 12% of these were observed just once. The ten largest clones take up under 7% of the sample.

V loses 3 bases, J loses 5 bases, and the germline ends lie 8 bases apart. In the germline V gene (reference sequence), CDR1 corresponds to DFQATT and CDR2 to SNEGSKA. The CDR3 numbers 12 residues from cysteine through phenylalanine. The read is trimmed to its CDR3 DNA, 36 bases read in frame from base 1. Results the study describes overall, beyond this receptor: Significantly more large CDR3 similarity clusters were formed by expanded TCRs than by pre-sensitization or healthy control sets, consistent with antigen-driven responses. Patch test score correlated positively with the number of PT1 expanded TCRs, reaching significance at thresholds 8, 16 and 32 but not at 4. The number of TCRs above 1 in 1000 frequency did not change with DPC sensitization; there was no evidence of global repertoire structure alterations. Because every patient had alopecia, a presumed autoimmune disease, the patients' immune response might differ from that of healthy individuals. Repeated subsampling changed both the strength of the expansion versus patch-test correlation and the threshold at which the correlation became significant.

The sample's time point label, in plain terms: pre-sensitization, week 0. Explained via the paper, the treatment or condition label denotes: therapeutic diphenylcyclopropenone sensitization with weekly scalp DPC. At every patch-test visit, the blood draw took place before the patch test was put on. Eligible patients were aged 18 to 70, diagnosed with alopecia, deemed suitable for DPC therapy, and excluded if pregnant. Total RNA was extracted from unfractionated whole blood that had been collected in Tempus Blood RNA tubes. On this clonotype itself: What this receptor recognizes is not known. Base qualities are missing; no much larger clone stands one base away.

Rearrangement joined TRBV20-1 to TRBJ2-1; the D region possibly corresponds to TRBD1 (5 bases align). Source: whole blood, taken in connection with sensitization to the hapten diphenylcyclopropenone (DPC). The source is a woman aged 25 to 39 with alopecia areata. Some clones in this sample may be carry-over from other donors' samples. The nucleotide sequence is TGCAGTGCTAGTAGGGGCCACAATGAGCAGTTCTTC. It is translated as CSASRGHNEQFF.